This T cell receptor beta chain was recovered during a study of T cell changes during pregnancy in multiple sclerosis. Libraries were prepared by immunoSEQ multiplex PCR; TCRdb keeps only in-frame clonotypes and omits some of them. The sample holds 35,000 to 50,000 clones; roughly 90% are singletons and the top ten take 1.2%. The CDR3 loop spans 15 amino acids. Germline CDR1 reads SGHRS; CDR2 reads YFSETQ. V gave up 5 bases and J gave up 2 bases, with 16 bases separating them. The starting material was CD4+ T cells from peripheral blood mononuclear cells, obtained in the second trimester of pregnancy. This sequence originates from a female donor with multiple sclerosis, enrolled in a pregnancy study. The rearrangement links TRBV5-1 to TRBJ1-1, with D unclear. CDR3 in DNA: TGCGCCAGCAGAAAGACGACGGAGCGTAACACTGAAGCTTTCTTT. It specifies CASRKTTERNTEAFF.